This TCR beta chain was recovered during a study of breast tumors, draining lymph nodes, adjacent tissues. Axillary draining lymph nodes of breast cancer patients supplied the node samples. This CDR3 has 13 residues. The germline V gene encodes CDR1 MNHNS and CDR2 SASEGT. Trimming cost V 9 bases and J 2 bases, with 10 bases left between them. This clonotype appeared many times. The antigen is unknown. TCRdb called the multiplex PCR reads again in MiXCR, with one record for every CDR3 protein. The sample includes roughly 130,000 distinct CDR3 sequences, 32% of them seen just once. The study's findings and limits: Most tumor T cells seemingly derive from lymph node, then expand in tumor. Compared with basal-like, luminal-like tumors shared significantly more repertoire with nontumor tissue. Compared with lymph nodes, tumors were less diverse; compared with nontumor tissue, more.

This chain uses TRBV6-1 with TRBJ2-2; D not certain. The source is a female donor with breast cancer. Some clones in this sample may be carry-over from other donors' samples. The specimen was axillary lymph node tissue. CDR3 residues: CASAQINTGELFF. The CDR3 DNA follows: TGTGCCAGTGCTCAAATAAACACCGGGGAGCTGTTTTTT.